The 13 T cell receptor beta chains given below trace back to one sample, sequenced in a study of T cells in localized non-small cell lung cancer. TCRdb keeps only in-frame clones here, not all; method: immunoSEQ multiplex PCR. The sample includes about 11,000 clones, 90% of them seen just once. The sequences come from peripheral blood, collected before any cancer treatment. The receptors shown here come from a male donor aged 60 or older with stage III lung adenocarcinoma.

V is TRBV5-1 and J is TRBJ1-2; TRBD1 aligns across 7 bases. V trimming: 1 base; J trimming: 5 bases; junction bases outside the gene matches: 8. Per the germline V gene, CDR1 is SGHRS and CDR2 is YFSETQ. The CDR3 sequence is 15 residues long. CDR3 sequence reads: CASSLSPGQTYGYTF. CDR3 sequence (DNA): TGCGCCAGCAGCTTGAGTCCGGGACAGACTTATGGCTACACCTTC. The complete variable domain, with remaining parts taken from reference TRBV5-1 and TRBJ1-2, reads KAGVTQTPRYLIKTRGQQVTLSCSPISGHRSVSWYQQTPGQGLQFLFEYFSETQRNKGNFPGRFSGRQFSNSRSEMNVSTLELGDSALYLCASSLSPGQTYGYTFGSGTRLTVV.

V usage is TRBV27 and J usage is TRBJ2-3; D uncertain. Per the germline V gene, CDR1 is MNHEY and CDR2 is SMNVEV (reference sequence). V dropped 5 bases and J dropped 6 bases, with 15 bases sitting between them. The CDR3 is made up of 14 amino acids. CDR3 sequence (DNA): TGTGCCAGCAGTCTCTCCATGACCATTGATACGCAGTATTTT. Translation: CASSLSMTIDTQYF.

This clone was counted a few times. This chain connects TRBV30 to TRBJ1-5; D is unresolved. The V and J ends lost 3 bases and 6 bases respectively, with 12 bases between them. The CDR3 covers 13 residues. The germline CDR1 and CDR2 sequences are GTSNPN and SVGIG (reference sequence). The CDR3 DNA sequence: TGTGCCTGGAGGGAGGGAGTTGGTCAGCCCCAGCATTTT. Amino acids: CAWREGVGQPQHF. Together with reference TRBV30 and TRBJ1-5, the CDR3 gives the full variable domain: SQTIHQWPATLVQPVGSPLSLECTVEGTSNPNLYWYRQAAGRGLQLLFYSVGIGQISSEVPQNLSASRPQDRQFILSSKKLLLSDSGFYLCAWREGVGQPQHFGDGTRLSIL.

CDR3 residues: CASRPNRGSANVLTF. In nucleotides, the CDR3 is TGTGCCAGTAGGCCGAACCGGGGCTCGGCCAACGTCCTGACTTTC. The chain uses TRBV19 and TRBJ2-6; perhaps D is TRBD1 or TRBD2 (5 bases each). The CDR3 length is 15 residues. Germline loops: CDR1 LNHDA, CDR2 SQIVND (reference sequence). V gave up 6 bases and J gave up 6 bases, with 15 bases separating them.

The chain employs TRBV5-1 and TRBJ2-1, with 12 bases fitting TRBD2. Trimming removed 0 bases from V and 8 bases from J; junction bases left unmatched: 3. The CDR3 runs to 15 residues. The germline CDR1 and CDR2 sequences are SGHRS and YFSETQ. The CDR3 reads CASSLGLAGVDEQFF. For the CDR3, the DNA is TGCGCCAGCAGCTTGGGACTAGCGGGAGTTGATGAGCAGTTCTTC.

V usage is TRBV7-9 and J usage is TRBJ2-4, with TRBD1 as a possible D gene (6 bases). CDR1 SEHNR and CDR2 FQNEAQ come from the germline V gene (reference sequence). The V end was cut by 2 bases, the J end by 0 bases, with 14 bases between. The length of the CDR3 is 17 residues. The CDR3: CASSLRDTGLAKNIQYF. CDR3 DNA sequence: TGTGCCAGCAGCTTAAGGGACACCGGACTAGCCAAAAACATTCAGTACTTC.

The rearrangement links TRBV30 to TRBJ2-1; the D call may be TRBD1 or TRBD2 (5 bases each). CDR1 GTSNPN and CDR2 SVGIG come from the germline V gene (reference sequence). The CDR3 totals 13 residues. The V gene lost 2 bases and the J gene lost 4 bases, with 9 bases spanning the gap. This CDR3 reads CAWSPGPYNEQFF. The CDR3, as DNA: TGTGCCTGGAGTCCGGGGCCTTACAATGAGCAGTTCTTC.

The rearrangement links TRBV15 to TRBJ2-5; D may correspond to TRBD1 or TRBD2 (6 bases each). The ends were cut back, 1 base at V and 5 bases at J, with 14 bases in the middle. CDR1 is LNHNV and CDR2 is YYDKDF in the germline V gene (reference sequence). The CDR3 runs 15 residues. This chain's CDR3 is CATSRVSQGRETQYF. The CDR3 DNA reads as TGTGCCACCAGCAGAGTTTCGCAGGGGAGGGAGACCCAGTACTTC.

The gene calls are TRBV5-1 and TRBJ2-5; D not resolved. This CDR3 has 13 residues. V was pared by 1 base and J by 1 base, with 5 bases between. The germline V gene has CDR1 SGHRS and CDR2 YFSETQ. CDR3 loop: CASSLNSQETQYF. As DNA, the CDR3 is TGCGCCAGCAGCTTGAACAGCCAAGAGACCCAGTACTTC.

This chain links TRBV9 with TRBJ2-2; 8 bases match TRBD2. Trimming removed 0 bases from V and 4 bases from J; junction bases left unmatched: 8. The length of the CDR3 is 17 residues. The V gene's germline CDR1 is SGDLS and CDR2 YYNGEE. CDR3 in DNA: TGTGCCAGCAGCGTAGTTCCAGCGGGAGTAGGCACCGGGGAGCTGTTTTTT. Translating gives CASSVVPAGVGTGELFF.

The rearrangement joins TRBV27 to TRBJ1-1, with no clear D. This CDR3 is built from 16 residues. Germline V gene lookup returns CDR1 MNHEY and CDR2 SMNVEV (reference sequence). Between the trimmed V and J ends, which lost 5 bases and 8 bases, there was a span of 24 bases. The CDR3, as DNA: TGTGCCAGCAGTACGCGACGGGCAGCGAACCTACGAGAAGCTTTCTTT. Encoded protein: CASSTRRAANLREAFF.

The chain is built from TRBV5-4 and TRBJ2-5; no clear D gene. Trimming left V 0 bases short and J 0 bases short, with 9 bases between. From germline, CDR1 is SGHNT and CDR2 YYREEE (reference sequence). This CDR3 has 15 residues. In DNA, the CDR3 is TGTGCCAGCAGCTTGGAGGGTGTATACCAAGAGACCCAGTACTTC. The encoded protein is CASSLEGVYQETQYF.

The CDR3 spells CASSSVQPQHF. CDR3 in DNA: TGTGCCAGCAGCTCTGTTCAGCCCCAGCATTTT. The genes are TRBV28 and TRBJ1-5; D remains ambiguous. V was trimmed by 6 bases and J by 6 bases, leaving 6 bases between them. Germline lookup yields CDR1 MDHEN and CDR2 SYDVKM. The CDR3 runs 11 residues.